These 9 T cell receptor beta chains share one sample of origin, sequenced in a study of cytomegalovirus exposure and HLA in healthy donors. The PCR contained 60 Vbeta and 13 Jbeta primers. Measured with immunoSEQ multiplex PCR; TCRdb has only the in-frame clones, and not every one. The data show about 82,000 clones, around 70% seen once. Material: PBMCs. The receptors stem from a man aged 30-40 years in good health and CMV-seropositive.

The rearrangement uses TRBV30 and TRBJ1-1; no reliable D call. V was pared by 0 bases and J by 8 bases, with 7 bases between. The CDR3 has 11 amino acids. Germline CDR1 is GTSNPN and CDR2 is SVGIG (reference sequence). The CDR3 sequence: CAWSVRAEAFF. The CDR3 bases are TGTGCCTGGAGTGTACGAGCCGAAGCTTTCTTT. Supplemented by reference TRBV30 and TRBJ1-1, the full variable domain reads SQTIHQWPATLVQPVGSPLSLECTVEGTSNPNLYWYRQAAGRGLQLLFYSVGIGQISSEVPQNLSASRPQDRQFILSSKKLLLSDSGFYLCAWSVRAEAFFGQGTRLTVV.

The chain is built from TRBV7-2 and TRBJ2-7, with 7 positions matching TRBD1. The germline V gene encodes CDR1 SGHTA and CDR2 FQGNSA. V was pared by 5 bases and J by 2 bases, with 6 bases of the junction left unmatched. This CDR3 is 14 amino acids long. CDR3 nucleotides: TGTGCCAGCAGCCTCGGACAGGTTCCCTACGAGCAGTACTTC. It encodes CASSLGQVPYEQYF.

This chain joins TRBV2 and TRBJ2-7, with 8 bases fitting TRBD2. The length of the CDR3 is 17 residues. The germline V gene has CDR1 SNHLY and CDR2 FYNNEI. J gave up 1 base and V 6 bases, and 14 bases lay outside the gene matches. This chain's CDR3 is CASSGDPSGRQSYEQYF. The CDR3 coding sequence is TGTGCCAGCAGCGGAGATCCAAGCGGGAGACAGTCCTACGAGCAGTACTTC. Variable domain in full (rest from reference TRBV2 and TRBJ2-7): EPEVTQTPSHQVTQMGQEVILRCVPISNHLYFYWYRQILGQKVEFLVSFYNNEISEKSEIFDDQFSVERPDGSNFTLKIRSTKLEDSAMYFCASSGDPSGRQSYEQYFGPGTRLTVT.

The chain carries TRBV29-1 and TRBJ2-5; D perhaps matches TRBD2 (5 bases). The J call may be incorrect, as the DNA end agrees better with TRBJ2-7. CDR1 and CDR2 (germline): SQVTM, ANQGSEA. CDR3 length equals 14 residues. The CDR3 DNA follows: TGCAGCGTTGGGGTCCTATCGGGATCCTACGAGCAGTACTTC. This translates into CSVGVLSGSYEQYF.

This clone was found a few times. V and J are TRBV27 and TRBJ2-7; D possibly corresponds to TRBD2 (6 bases). The CDR3 runs 13 residues. Trimming cost V 4 bases and J 1 base, with 8 bases left between them. Germline loops: CDR1 MNHEY, CDR2 SMNVEV (reference sequence). Here the CDR3 DNA reads TGTGCCAGCAGTTACGGGGGATCCTACGAGCAGTACTTC. Its protein is CASSYGGSYEQYF.

The chain links TRBV6-6 to TRBJ2-3; TRBD2 matches 8 bases. CDR1 is MNHNY and CDR2 is SVGAGI in the germline V gene (reference sequence). Germline trimming cut 2 bases from V and 2 bases from J; bases unmatched to any gene: 3. There are 15 residues in the CDR3. The CDR3 reads CASSYRGGFTDTQYF. CDR3 DNA: TGTGCCAGCAGTTACCGGGGGGGATTCACAGATACGCAGTATTTT.

This clone was counted only a few times. One junction end disagrees with the germline gene, perhaps due to a read error. The rearrangement uses TRBV4-3 and TRBJ1-2; the match to TRBD1 covers 9 bases. This CDR3 has 14 amino acids. CDR1 and CDR2 (germline): LGHNA, YSLEER. The CDR3 nucleotides read TGCGCCAGCAGCCAAGTTGGGGGACAGGGTCCGAAGGACTTC. Translation gives CASSQVGGQGPKDF.

The rearrangement links TRBV7-9 to TRBJ2-1; 11 positions agree with TRBD2. Germline CDR1 SEHNR, CDR2 FQNEAQ (reference sequence). Unmatched junction bases numbered 2, after V lost 3 bases and J lost 7 bases. The CDR3 has 14 amino acids. In DNA, the CDR3 is TGTGCCAGCAGCTTCGGGACTAGCGGTAATGAGCAGTTCTTC. Translated: CASSFGTSGNEQFF.

The chain links TRBV7-9 to TRBJ2-7; TRBD2 is a possible D gene (6 bases). The CDR3 has 17 amino acids. V was shortened by 5 bases and J by 0 bases, with 20 bases between the two germline ends. Germline lookup yields CDR1 SEHNR and CDR2 FQNEAQ (reference sequence). The DNA for the CDR3 is TGTGCCAGCAGCCTCGGGAGACGGTCGTACAGCTCCTACGAGCAGTACTTC. Encoded protein: CASSLGRRSYSSYEQYF.